This T cell receptor beta chain was sequenced during a study of cytomegalovirus exposure and HLA in healthy donors. About the research overall: A later analysis reported the same platform for the 110 or so validation repertoires and the roughly 700 first-cohort repertoires. General observations from the study: Overall, around 160 TCR beta chains were annotated as cytomegalovirus-associated. Many donors carried some public TCRs, although rarity characterized most TCR sequences.

The V end was cut by 0 bases, the J end by 2 bases, with 7 bases between. The length of the CDR3 is 14 residues. Germline loops: CDR1 SGHNT, CDR2 YENEEA. Measured with immunoSEQ multiplex PCR; TCRdb has only the in-frame clones, and not every one. The data hold about 160,000 clones, with 89% observed a single time. Separate from the approximately 670-subject first cohort, the approximately 130-subject validation cohort was the one that the donors belonged to. At least ten counts were recorded for this clone. Its antigen is still unknown. Source material: PBMCs. The chain uses TRBV11-3 and TRBJ2-5; the D is unclear. The sequence derives from a woman between 18 and 29 years old in good health and CMV-seropositive. The CDR3 protein is CASSLDPGQETQYF. The CDR3 DNA is TGTGCCAGCAGCTTAGACCCAGGTCAAGAGACCCAGTACTTC.